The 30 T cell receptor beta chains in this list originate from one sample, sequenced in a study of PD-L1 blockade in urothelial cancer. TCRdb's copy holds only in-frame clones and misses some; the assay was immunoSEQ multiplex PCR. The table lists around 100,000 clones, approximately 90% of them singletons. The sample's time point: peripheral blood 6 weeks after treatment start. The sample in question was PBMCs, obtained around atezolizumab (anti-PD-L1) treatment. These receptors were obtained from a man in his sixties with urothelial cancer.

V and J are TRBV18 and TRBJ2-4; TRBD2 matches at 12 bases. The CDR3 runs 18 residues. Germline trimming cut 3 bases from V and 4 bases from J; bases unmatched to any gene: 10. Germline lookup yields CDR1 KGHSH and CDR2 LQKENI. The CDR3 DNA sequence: TGTGCCAGCTCACCTCCGGGACTAGCGGGCCCAGGTAAAAACATTCAGTACTTC. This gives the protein CASSPPGLAGPGKNIQYF. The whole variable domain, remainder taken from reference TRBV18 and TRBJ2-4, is NAGVMQNPRHLVRRRGQEARLRCSPMKGHSHVYWYRQLPEEGLKFMVYLQKENIIDESGMPKERFSAEFPKEGPSILRIQQVVRGDSAAYFCASSPPGLAGPGKNIQYFGAGTRLSVL.

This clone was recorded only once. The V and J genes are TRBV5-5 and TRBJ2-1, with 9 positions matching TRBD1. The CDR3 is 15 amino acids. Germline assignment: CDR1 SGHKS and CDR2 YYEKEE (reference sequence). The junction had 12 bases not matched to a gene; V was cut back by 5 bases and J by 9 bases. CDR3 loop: CASRPGTGIFGEQFF. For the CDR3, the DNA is TGTGCCAGCAGACCAGGGACAGGGATCTTTGGTGAGCAGTTCTTC.

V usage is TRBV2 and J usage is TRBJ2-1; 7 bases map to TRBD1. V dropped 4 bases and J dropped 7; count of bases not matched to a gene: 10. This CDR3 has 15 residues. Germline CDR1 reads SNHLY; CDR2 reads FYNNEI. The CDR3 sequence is CASSVQGNLGNEQFF. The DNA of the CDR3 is TGTGCCAGCAGTGTACAGGGGAATTTGGGGAATGAGCAGTTCTTC.

Here the CDR3 DNA reads TGTGCCAGCAGCTTAGTCCCCAGGGGGCGTGAAGCCTATGGCTACACCTTC. Translated, it gives CASSLVPRGREAYGYTF. The chain combines TRBV7-8 with TRBJ1-2; 8 bases fit TRBD1. This CDR3 is built from 17 residues. Germline trimming cut 1 base from V and 4 bases from J; bases unmatched to any gene: 11. Germline CDR1 is SGHVS and CDR2 is FQNEAQ. Combining the CDR3 with reference TRBV7-8 and TRBJ1-2 gives the whole variable domain GAGVSQSPRYKVAKRGQDVALRCDPISGHVSLFWYQQALGQGPEFLTYFQNEAQLDKSGLPSDRFFAERPEGSVSTLKIQRTQQEDSAVYLCASSLVPRGREAYGYTFGSGTRLTVV.

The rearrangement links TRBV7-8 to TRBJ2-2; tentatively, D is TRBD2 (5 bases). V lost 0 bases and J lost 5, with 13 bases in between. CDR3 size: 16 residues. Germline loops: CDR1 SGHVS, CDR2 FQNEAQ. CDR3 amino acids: CASSLAARARTGELFF. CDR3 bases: TGTGCCAGCAGCTTAGCAGCGCGGGCTAGAACCGGGGAGCTGTTTTTT.

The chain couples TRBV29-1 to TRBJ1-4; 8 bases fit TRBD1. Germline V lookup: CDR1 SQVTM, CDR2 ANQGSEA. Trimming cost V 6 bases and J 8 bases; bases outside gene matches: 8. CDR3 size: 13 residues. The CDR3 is CSVLGQGGEKLFF. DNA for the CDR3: TGCAGCGTACTAGGACAGGGTGGGGAAAAACTGTTTTTT.

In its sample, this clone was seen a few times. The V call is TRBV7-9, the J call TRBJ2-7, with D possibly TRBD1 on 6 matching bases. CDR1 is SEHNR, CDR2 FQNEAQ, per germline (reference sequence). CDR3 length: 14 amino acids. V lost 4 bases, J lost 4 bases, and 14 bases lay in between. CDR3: CASSSPSQGYEQYF. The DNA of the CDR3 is TGTGCCAGCAGCTCCCCGTCTCAGGGGTACGAGCAGTACTTC.

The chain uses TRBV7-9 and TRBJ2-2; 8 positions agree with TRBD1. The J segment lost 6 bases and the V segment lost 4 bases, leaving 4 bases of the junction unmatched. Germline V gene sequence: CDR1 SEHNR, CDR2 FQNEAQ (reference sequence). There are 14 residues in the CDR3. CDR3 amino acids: CASSSQGASGELFF. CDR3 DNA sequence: TGTGCCAGCAGCTCCCAGGGGGCGTCCGGGGAGCTGTTTTTT.

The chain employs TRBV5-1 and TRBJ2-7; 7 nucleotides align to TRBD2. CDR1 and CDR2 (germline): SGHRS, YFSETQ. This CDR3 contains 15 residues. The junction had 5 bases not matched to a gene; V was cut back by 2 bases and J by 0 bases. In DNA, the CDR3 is TGCGCCAGCAGCTTCGGTAGCGGGCGCTCCTACGAGCAGTACTTC. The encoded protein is CASSFGSGRSYEQYF.

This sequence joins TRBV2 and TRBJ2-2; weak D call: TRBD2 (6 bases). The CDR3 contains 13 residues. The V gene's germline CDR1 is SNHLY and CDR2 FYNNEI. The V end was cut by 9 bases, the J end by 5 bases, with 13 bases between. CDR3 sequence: CASHRAGTGELFF. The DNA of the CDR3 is TGTGCCAGTCATCGCGCGGGGACCGGGGAGCTGTTTTTT.

CDR3 protein: CASFSGHPMEQFF. CDR3 nucleotide sequence: TGTGCCAGCTTTAGCGGTCATCCTATGGAGCAGTTCTTC. V gene TRBV6-5 combines with J gene TRBJ2-1; a possible D gene is TRBD2 (6 bases). From germline, CDR1 is MNHEY and CDR2 SVGAGI. The CDR3 contains 13 residues. The V end lost 8 bases, the J end lost 10 bases, and 18 bases lay between the germline ends.

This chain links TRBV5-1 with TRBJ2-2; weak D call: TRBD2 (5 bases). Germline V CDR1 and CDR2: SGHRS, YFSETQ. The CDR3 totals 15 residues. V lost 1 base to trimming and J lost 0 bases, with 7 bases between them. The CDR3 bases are TGCGCCAGCAGCTTGACTAGAGCGAACACCGGGGAGCTGTTTTTT. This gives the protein CASSLTRANTGELFF.

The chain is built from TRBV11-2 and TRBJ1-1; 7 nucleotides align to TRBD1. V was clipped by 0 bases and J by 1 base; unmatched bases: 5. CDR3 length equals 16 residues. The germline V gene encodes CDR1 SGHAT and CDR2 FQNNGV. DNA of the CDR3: TGTGCCAGCAGCTTAGACTGGGACAGCGGGAACACTGAAGCTTTCTTT. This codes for CASSLDWDSGNTEAFF.

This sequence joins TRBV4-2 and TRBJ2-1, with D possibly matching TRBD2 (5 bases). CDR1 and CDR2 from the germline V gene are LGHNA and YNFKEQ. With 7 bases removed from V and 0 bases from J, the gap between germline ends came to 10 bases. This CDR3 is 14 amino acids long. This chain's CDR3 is CASMKADSYNEQFF. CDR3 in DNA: TGTGCCAGCATGAAAGCGGACTCCTACAATGAGCAGTTCTTC.

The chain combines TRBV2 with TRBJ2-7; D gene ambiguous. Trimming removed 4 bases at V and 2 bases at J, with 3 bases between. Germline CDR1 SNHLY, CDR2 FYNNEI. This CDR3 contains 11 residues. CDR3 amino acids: CASSVTYEQYF. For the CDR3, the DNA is TGTGCCAGCAGTGTCACCTACGAGCAGTACTTC.

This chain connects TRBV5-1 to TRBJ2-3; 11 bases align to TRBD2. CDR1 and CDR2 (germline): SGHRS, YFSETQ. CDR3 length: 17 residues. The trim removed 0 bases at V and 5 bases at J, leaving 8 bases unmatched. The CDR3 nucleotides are TGCGCCAGCAGCTTGGCGATAGCGGGGGGGCCCCAAGATACGCAGTATTTT. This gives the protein CASSLAIAGGPQDTQYF.

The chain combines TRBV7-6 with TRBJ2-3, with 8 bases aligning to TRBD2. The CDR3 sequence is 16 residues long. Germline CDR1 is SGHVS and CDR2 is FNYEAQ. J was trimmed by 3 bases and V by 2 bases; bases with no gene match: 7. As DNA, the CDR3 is TGTGCCAGCAGCTTAATGTCGGGGGGGCCAACAGATACGCAGTATTTT. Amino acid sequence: CASSLMSGGPTDTQYF.

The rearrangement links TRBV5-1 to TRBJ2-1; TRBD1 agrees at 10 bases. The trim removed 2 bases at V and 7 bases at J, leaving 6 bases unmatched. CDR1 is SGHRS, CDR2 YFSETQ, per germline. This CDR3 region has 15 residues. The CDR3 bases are TGCGCCAGCAGCTTATCCGGGACAGGGGTTAATGAGCAGTTCTTC. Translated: CASSLSGTGVNEQFF.

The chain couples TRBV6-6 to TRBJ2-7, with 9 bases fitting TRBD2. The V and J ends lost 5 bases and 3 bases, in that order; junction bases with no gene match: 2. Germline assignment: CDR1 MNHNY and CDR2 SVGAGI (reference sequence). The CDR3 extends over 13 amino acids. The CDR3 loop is CASSQTSGYEQYF. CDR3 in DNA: TGTGCCAGCAGTCAGACTAGCGGCTACGAGCAGTACTTC.

The CDR3 here is CASQGGSETQYF. CDR3 bases: TGTGCCAGCCAAGGGGGCAGTGAGACCCAGTACTTC. This chain uses TRBV28 with TRBJ2-5, with 7 bases that match TRBD1. The J segment lost 5 bases and the V segment lost 8 bases, leaving 5 bases of the junction unmatched. CDR1 MDHEN and CDR2 SYDVKM come from the germline V gene. This CDR3 region has 12 residues.

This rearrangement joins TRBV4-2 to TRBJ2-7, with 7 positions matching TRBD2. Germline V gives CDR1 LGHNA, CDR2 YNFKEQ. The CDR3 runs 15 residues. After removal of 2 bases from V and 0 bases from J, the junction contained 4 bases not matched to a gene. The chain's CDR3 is CASSQSGTNSYEQYF. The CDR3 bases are TGTGCCAGCAGCCAATCAGGGACTAACTCCTACGAGCAGTACTTC.

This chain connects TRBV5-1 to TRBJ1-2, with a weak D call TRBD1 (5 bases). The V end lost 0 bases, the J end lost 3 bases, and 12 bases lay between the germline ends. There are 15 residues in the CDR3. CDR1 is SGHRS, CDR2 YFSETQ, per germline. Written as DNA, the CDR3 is TGCGCCAGCAGCTTGGTAAGCAGGGCCCACTATGGCTACACCTTC. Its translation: CASSLVSRAHYGYTF.

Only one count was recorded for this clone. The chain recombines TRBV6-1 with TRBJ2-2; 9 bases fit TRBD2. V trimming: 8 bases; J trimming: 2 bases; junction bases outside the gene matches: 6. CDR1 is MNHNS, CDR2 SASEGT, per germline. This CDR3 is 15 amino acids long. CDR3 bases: TGTGCCAGCTACGCGGGGGGGGCCAACACCGGGGAGCTGTTTTTT. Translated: CASYAGGANTGELFF.

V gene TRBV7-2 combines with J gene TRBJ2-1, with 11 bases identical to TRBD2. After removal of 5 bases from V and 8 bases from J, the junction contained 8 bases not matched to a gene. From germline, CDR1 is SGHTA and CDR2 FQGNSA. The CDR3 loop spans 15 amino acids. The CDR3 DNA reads TGTGCCAGCAGCCGGTCTAGCGGGGGGATGTATGAGCAGTTCTTC. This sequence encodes CASSRSSGGMYEQFF.

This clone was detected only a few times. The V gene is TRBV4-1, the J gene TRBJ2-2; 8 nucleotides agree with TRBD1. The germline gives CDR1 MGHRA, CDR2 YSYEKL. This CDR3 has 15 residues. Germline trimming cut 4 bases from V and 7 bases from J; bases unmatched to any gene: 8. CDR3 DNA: TGCGCCAGCAGCCGGGGACAGGCCGCGGGCGGGGAGCTGTTTTTT. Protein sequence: CASSRGQAAGGELFF.

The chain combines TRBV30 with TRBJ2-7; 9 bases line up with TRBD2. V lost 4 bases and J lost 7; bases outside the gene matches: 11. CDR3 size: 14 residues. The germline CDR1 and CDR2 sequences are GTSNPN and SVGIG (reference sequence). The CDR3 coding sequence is TGTGCCTGGAACATTGCGGGAGGGCCTGGTGAGCAGTACTTC. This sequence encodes CAWNIAGGPGEQYF.

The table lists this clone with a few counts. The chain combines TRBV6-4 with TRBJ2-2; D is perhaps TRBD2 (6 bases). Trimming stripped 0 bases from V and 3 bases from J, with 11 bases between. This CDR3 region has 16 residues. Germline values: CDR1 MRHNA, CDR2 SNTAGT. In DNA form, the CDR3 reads TGTGCCAGCAGTGACTCGAAAGGAGGGGACACCGGGGAGCTGTTTTTT. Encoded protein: CASSDSKGGDTGELFF.

The CDR3 sequence is CASSLTGRSNEKLFF. The CDR3 DNA follows: TGTGCCAGCAGCTTGACAGGGCGATCAAATGAAAAACTGTTTTTT. J is TRBJ1-4 and V is TRBV7-3; 7 bases are shared with TRBD1. The CDR3 totals 15 residues. The trim removed 3 bases at V and 5 bases at J, leaving 6 bases unmatched. The germline gives CDR1 SGHTA, CDR2 FQGTGA.

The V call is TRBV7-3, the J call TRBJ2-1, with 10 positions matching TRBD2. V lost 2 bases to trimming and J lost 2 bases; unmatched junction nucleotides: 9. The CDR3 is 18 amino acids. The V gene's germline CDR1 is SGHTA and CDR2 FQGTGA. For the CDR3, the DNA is TGTGCCAGCAGCTTATCTGGCAGCGGGGGGGGGACCTACAATGAGCAGTTCTTC. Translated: CASSLSGSGGGTYNEQFF.

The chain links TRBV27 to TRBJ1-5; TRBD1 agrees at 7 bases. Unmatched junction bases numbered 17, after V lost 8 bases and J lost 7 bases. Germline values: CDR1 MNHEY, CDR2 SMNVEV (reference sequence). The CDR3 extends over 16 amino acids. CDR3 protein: CASLNTGADWGQPQHF. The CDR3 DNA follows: TGTGCCAGCCTTAATACAGGGGCCGATTGGGGGCAGCCCCAGCATTTT.